A selection of T cell receptor beta chains follows, all from one sample in a study of T cell responses to AZD1222 COVID-19 vaccine. The repertoire was sequenced with immunoSEQ multiplex PCR; TCRdb's copy has only in-frame clones and lacks some. The table lists more than 150,000 clones, around 94% of them singletons. Sequenced here: peripheral blood, sampled on day 0 of AZD1222 vaccination. The receptors come from an adult in good health. Each CDR3 is given with its conserved first and last residue. D genes are given only for firm matches.

len: 14; j_gene: TRBJ2-3; d_gene: TRBD2; v_gene: TRBV27; CDR3aa: CASRGLAGKDTQYF; CDR3nt: TGTGCCAGCAGAGGACTAGCGGGAAAAGATACGCAGTATTTT
len: 14; j_gene: TRBJ1-5; d_gene: .; v_gene: TRBV4-1; CDR3aa: CASSQERGGQPQHF; CDR3nt: TGCGCCAGCAGCCAAGAGCGGGGCGGTCAGCCCCAGCATTTT
len: 16; j_gene: TRBJ1-6; d_gene: TRBD1; v_gene: TRBV5-5; CDR3aa: CASSLVSGQGISPLHF; CDR3nt: TGTGCCAGCAGCTTGGTTTCGGGACAGGGTATATCACCCCTCCACTTT
len: 15; j_gene: TRBJ1-1; d_gene: .; v_gene: TRBV5-1; CDR3aa: CASSLAVTEETEAFF; CDR3nt: TGCGCCAGCAGCTTGGCCGTTACGGAAGAAACTGAAGCTTTCTTT
len: 13; j_gene: TRBJ2-1; d_gene: .; v_gene: TRBV19; CDR3aa: CASSIAWGQEQFF; CDR3nt: TGTGCCAGTAGTATAGCCTGGGGACAAGAGCAGTTCTTC
len: 14; j_gene: TRBJ1-2; d_gene: .; v_gene: TRBV18; CDR3aa: CASSPGGANYGYTF; CDR3nt: TGTGCCAGCTCCCCCGGGGGAGCCAACTATGGCTACACCTTC
len: 12; j_gene: TRBJ1-2; d_gene: TRBD1; v_gene: TRBV12-3/TRBV12-4; CDR3aa: CASTRTGGGYTF; CDR3nt: TGTGCCAGCACCCGGACAGGCGGCGGCTACACCTTC
len: 17; j_gene: TRBJ1-2; d_gene: .; v_gene: TRBV5-4; CDR3aa: CASSTDRLLPSNYGYTF; CDR3nt: TGTGCCAGCAGCACAGACAGGCTTCTCCCTTCGAACTATGGCTACACCTTC
len: 13; j_gene: TRBJ1-1; d_gene: .; v_gene: TRBV7-2; CDR3aa: CASSLAGYPEAFF; CDR3nt: TGTGCCAGCAGCTTAGCGGGGTATCCTGAAGCTTTCTTT
len: 15; j_gene: TRBJ1-4; d_gene: .; v_gene: TRBV24-1; CDR3aa: CATSRGDSTNEKLFF; CDR3nt: TGTGCCACCTCTCGGGGAGATTCAACTAATGAAAAACTGTTTTTT